This entry lists 11 T cell receptor beta chains sequenced from one sample in a study of T cells in Graves' hyperthyroidism and ophthalmopathy (dated 2019 in TCRdb). The library was generated by multiplex PCR. TCRdb shows the sequencer as Illumina HiSeq 2000. The TCR beta CDR3 regions were amplified from RNA transcripts. The first round of RT-PCR for the TCR CDR3 was performed with the HTBI primer set and the Qiagen OneStep RT-PCR kit. Clones were called with MiXCR by TCRdb after fastp trimmed the public reads at Q25, and only in-frame beta chains were retained. CDR3 protein sequences are deduplicated, and each keeps its most common genes and DNA. The table for this sample lists about 610,000 distinct CDR3 sequences; roughly a sixth of them were counted only once. Clones ranked in the top ten supply around 3.5% of the sample. The sample was blood. The receptors were gathered from a woman aged 40 to 49 with Graves' ophthalmopathy.

This clonotype was found many times. This chain joins TRBV3-1 and TRBJ1-1; 8 bases match TRBD1. Per germline, CDR1 LGHDT and CDR2 YNNKEL (reference sequence). There are 14 residues in the CDR3. The V segment lost 1 base and the J segment 8 bases; nucleotides outside the gene matches: 6. In DNA, the CDR3 is TGTGCCAGCAGCCAAGCGGGAACAGGGGGAGAAGCTTTCTTT. It specifies CASSQAGTGGEAFF.

In its sample, this clonotype was seen many times. The rearrangement joins TRBV28 to TRBJ1-1, with D tentatively TRBD1 (5 bases). The CDR3 has 15 amino acids. V dropped 2 bases and J dropped 4 bases, with 14 bases sitting between them. Germline CDR1 reads MDHEN; CDR2 reads SYDVKM. The CDR3 DNA is TGTGCCAGCAGTTTAGGTCCGGGACGGAGCACTGAAGCTTTCTTT. Its protein is CASSLGPGRSTEAFF.

The chain couples TRBV9 to TRBJ2-5; 14 bases match TRBD2. J was trimmed by 4 bases and V by 4 bases; bases with no gene match: 9. The CDR3 runs 17 residues. Germline loops: CDR1 SGDLS, CDR2 YYNGEE. The CDR3 loop is CASSTRLAGGRGETQYF. For the CDR3, the DNA is TGTGCCAGCAGCACCCGACTAGCGGGGGGGCGGGGAGAGACCCAGTACTTC.

The chain is built from TRBV2 and TRBJ1-1; no firm D call. Germline V gene lookup returns CDR1 SNHLY and CDR2 FYNNEI. The CDR3 spans 11 residues. V shed 3 bases and J shed 8 bases, with 7 bases lying between them. The CDR3 coding sequence is TGTGCCAGCAGTGAGATAGCAGAAGCTTTCTTT. It is translated as CASSEIAEAFF.

The count of this clonotype is one. This chain links TRBV27 with TRBJ2-3, with D perhaps TRBD1 or TRBD2 (6 bases each). V lost 0 bases and J lost 0, with 19 bases in between. The CDR3 length is 19 residues. Germline CDR1 and CDR2: MNHEY and SMNVEV (reference sequence). In DNA, the CDR3 is TGTGCCAGCAGTTTATCCCCCCCCTGGGGGGCCCCTAGCACAGATACGCAGTATTTT. Amino acids: CASSLSPPWGAPSTDTQYF.

This clonotype was seen ten or more times. The rearrangement links TRBV7-9 to TRBJ2-3; D call uncertain. Trimming took 5 bases from V and 1 from J, leaving 4 bases between them. Germline CDR1 SEHNR, CDR2 FQNEAQ (reference sequence). The CDR3 contains 12 residues. The CDR3 DNA reads as TGTGCCAGCAGCGTTCGCACAGATACGCAGTATTTT. Protein sequence: CASSVRTDTQYF.

This clonotype was seen repeatedly, ten times or more. Written as DNA, the CDR3 is TGCAGTGCCCCAGACGGGGCCTACACTGAAGCTTTCTTT. Translated: CSAPDGAYTEAFF. The chain recombines TRBV20-1 with TRBJ1-1, with a tentative D call TRBD1 (5 bases). The CDR3 loop spans 13 amino acids. Per the germline V gene, CDR1 is DFQATT and CDR2 is SNEGSKA (reference sequence). Trimming left V 6 bases short and J 3 bases short, with 14 bases between.

To note about this clonotype: One base away lies a much larger clone, so this may be a sequencing read error. The chain uses TRBV6-5 and TRBJ2-7, with D tentatively TRBD1 (6 bases). The CDR3 sequence is 16 residues long. V was cut by 4 bases and J by 6 bases, with 22 bases left in between. Per germline, CDR1 MNHEY and CDR2 SVGAGI. The CDR3 nucleotides are TGTGCCAGCAGTTCGAACTCGAGCAGGGGCGTATCCGAGCAGTACTTC. Translating gives CASSSNSSRGVSEQYF.

There are many counts of this clonotype. The chain employs TRBV5-1 and TRBJ2-7; D is unresolved. Germline CDR1 SGHRS, CDR2 YFSETQ. The CDR3 is 12 residues long. Trimming took 3 bases from V and 7 from J, leaving 11 bases between them. The CDR3 loop reads CASSSTFQEQYF. The DNA for the CDR3 is TGCGCCAGCAGCTCGACGTTTCAAGAGCAGTACTTC.

The chain links TRBV10-3 to TRBJ2-3, with TRBD2 matching over 9 bases. The V gene end was trimmed by 5 bases and the J gene end by 6 bases; junction bases not matched to a gene: 15. Germline CDR1 is ENHRY and CDR2 is SYGVKD. This CDR3 comprises 17 residues. CDR3 region: CAISPTAAGGWSDTQYF. CDR3 in DNA: TGTGCCATCAGTCCCACGGCAGCGGGAGGTTGGTCGGATACGCAGTATTTT.

This clonotype was observed at least ten times. The V call is TRBV11-2, the J call TRBJ2-1; D gene ambiguous. The V and J ends lost 5 bases and 4 bases respectively, with 15 bases between them. This CDR3 has 15 residues. From germline, CDR1 is SGHAT and CDR2 FQNNGV. The CDR3 coding sequence is TGTGCCAGCAGCCCCAACTACAGTAGTTACAATGAGCAGTTCTTC. Translation gives CASSPNYSSYNEQFF. The whole variable domain, remainder taken from reference TRBV11-2 and TRBJ2-1, is EAGVAQSPRYKIIEKRQSVAFWCNPISGHATLYWYQQILGQGPKLLIQFQNNGVVDDSQLPKDRFSAERLKGVDSTLKIQPAKLEDSAVYLCASSPNYSSYNEQFFGPGTRLTVL.